This T cell receptor (beta chain) is drawn from a study of CXCR3-negative and CXCR3-positive naive CD8 T cells. The TRB cDNA libraries were prepared by 5' RACE with UMI labels. TCRdb reanalyzed the 5' RACE reads, giving one entry per CDR3 protein sequence and no DNA. The sample has about 5,200 distinct CDR3 sequences. A remark on this clonotype: Its antigen is unknown.

The germline V gene encodes CDR1 SQVTM and CDR2 ANQGSEA. This CDR3 spans 13 amino acids. Study-wide results and limits: The study found comparably high diversity in both naive subsets and much lower diversity in memory CD8+ cells. Memory cells differed in TRBV-TRBJ usage, but naive CXCR3-negative and CXCR3-positive cells had similar usage.

The chain couples TRBV29-1 to TRBJ2-3; TCRdb's assignment of TRBD2 cannot be checked, as there is no DNA. The specimen sequenced was naive CXCR3- CD8+ T cells from blood. As for subset: CD45RO-CCR7+CD27+CD95- naive CD8+ T cells lacking CXCR3 (TNR3-). The clonotype was recovered from a human donor in good health. Some clones in this sample may be carry-over from other donors' samples. The CDR3 spells CSVEGGEADTQYF.